The sequence of this TCR beta chain was determined in a study of blood T cell repertoires in COVID-19. Clones were sequenced by immunoSEQ multiplex PCR, and TCRdb holds only the in-frame ones, with some missing. The sample has roughly 240,000 clones, 87% seen once. The V end was cut by 3 bases, the J end by 7 bases, with 6 bases between. Germline CDR1 SEHNR, CDR2 FQNEAQ (reference sequence). There are 11 residues in the CDR3. The source material was PBMCs or T cells enriched from blood (not recorded which). This receptor was taken from a woman in her twenties or thirties with acute COVID-19. This chain joins TRBV7-9 and TRBJ1-1; D uncertain. The chain's CDR3 is CASSFLREAFF. DNA for the CDR3: TGTGCCAGCAGCTTCCTCCGTGAAGCTTTCTTT.